This TCR beta chain was documented in a study of control samples from healthy donors and cancer patients. With 6 bases clipped from V and 4 bases from J, the junction kept 3 bases outside the gene matches. The CDR3 extends over 13 amino acids. Germline values: CDR1 MNHEY, CDR2 SVGAGI. Repertoires were generated with immunoSEQ multiplex PCR, while TCRdb's copy carries only in-frame clones and drops some. This sample yields roughly 100,000 clones, of which around 89% are seen a single time; 7.8% belongs to the top ten. The V call is TRBV6-5, the J call TRBJ1-1; 9 nucleotides agree with TRBD1. The sequence came from a man in his thirties or forties in good health. The sequencing input was blood. In nucleotides, the CDR3 is TGTGCCAGCAGCGCGGGACAGGGCACTGAAGCTTTCTTT. Translating gives CASSAGQGTEAFF.